A single sample is the source of the 5 T cell receptor beta chains below, sequenced in a study of T cells in Graves' hyperthyroidism and ophthalmopathy (dated by TCRdb to about 2019). Library method: multiplex PCR. For sequencing, an Illumina HiSeq 2000 was employed. The TCR beta CDR3 regions were amplified from RNA transcripts. A first-round RT-PCR of the TCR CDR3 used the HTBI primer set with the Qiagen OneStep RT-PCR kit. Through fastp at Q25 and MiXCR, TCRdb rebuilt clones from the public reads, retaining in-frame beta chains. Entries are consolidated by CDR3 protein sequence, retaining the most common genes and DNA. For this sample there are hundreds of thousands of distinct CDR3 sequences; about 15% appear just once. The ten most abundant clones make up over 25% of the sample. The sample taken for sequencing was blood. The origin of the receptors is a woman aged 30 to 39 with Graves' hyperthyroidism.

The rearrangement links TRBV19 to TRBJ1-5; 9 bases are shared with TRBD1. Looked up from germline, CDR1 is LNHDA and CDR2 is SQIVND (reference sequence). J was trimmed by 6 bases and V by 7 bases; bases with no gene match: 4. The CDR3 runs 13 residues. The CDR3 DNA follows: TGTGCCAGTACAGGACAGGGGAGTCAGCCCCAGCATTTT. It encodes CASTGQGSQPQHF.

This clonotype has a count of ten or more. The chain couples TRBV30 to TRBJ2-7, with D unresolved. The CDR3 runs 11 residues. Per the germline V gene, CDR1 is GTSNPN and CDR2 is SVGIG (reference sequence). Trimming cost V 6 bases and J 0 bases, with 6 bases left between them. The CDR3 nucleotides are TGTGCCTGCACCTACTCCTACGAGCAGTACTTC. Encoded protein: CACTYSYEQYF.

The J gene is TRBJ1-2, the V gene TRBV20-1, with D uncertain. With 0 bases removed from V and 4 bases from J, the gap between germline ends came to 15 bases. CDR1 is DFQATT, CDR2 SNEGSKA, per germline (reference sequence). CDR3 size: 15 residues. The CDR3 region has the DNA TGCAGTGCTAGAGATCGACTTTCCGAGGGCTATGGCTACACCTTC. It yields the protein CSARDRLSEGYGYTF.

In its sample, this clonotype was seen a few times. V is TRBV6-6 and J is TRBJ1-3, with 10 bases identical to TRBD1. The CDR3 runs 17 residues. V lost 2 bases and J lost 7; bases outside the gene matches: 11. CDR1 MNHNY and CDR2 SVGAGI come from the germline V gene (reference sequence). The CDR3 reads CASSYTGTGEGFNTIYF. The CDR3 bases are TGTGCCAGCAGTTACACCGGGACAGGGGAAGGGTTTAACACCATATATTTT.

This clonotype was counted ten times or more. The chain combines TRBV20-1 with TRBJ2-3; 12 nucleotides match TRBD2. This CDR3 comprises 15 residues. Germline CDR1 and CDR2: DFQATT and SNEGSKA (reference sequence). V lost 2 bases and J lost 3; bases outside the gene matches: 3. The CDR3 DNA reads TGCAGTGCTAGATCGACTAGCGGGAGTACAGATACGCAGTATTTT. It encodes CSARSTSGSTDTQYF.